The T cell receptor (beta chain) under discussion was sequenced for a study of identical twins. General study points: The degree of excess twin sharing was weaker in beta out-of-frame sequences. The same donors were not followed; conclusions instead depended on cross-sectional statistical analysis.

cDNA carried unique molecular identifiers, and a universal primer site was added by template switching. MiXCR, run by TCRdb on the 5' RACE reads, gives a single entry per CDR3 protein. The sample holds 500,000 to 650,000 distinct CDR3 sequences, roughly 7.2% seen once. This CDR3 has 12 amino acids. Germline loops: CDR1 MDHEN, CDR2 SYDVKM. Between the trimmed V and J ends, which lost 6 bases and 8 bases, there was a span of 11 bases. Regarding this clonotype: The antigen is unknown.

Healthy Caucasians alone served as donors. These same records also appear under a second study, on yellow fever vaccine responses in identical twins.

The specimen sequenced was PBMCs. This chain uses TRBV28 with TRBJ2-1; a weak D match, TRBD2 (6 bases). The receptor was derived from a young woman in good health. CDR3 in amino acids: CASRRLVDEQFF. CDR3 DNA sequence: TGTGCCAGCAGACGACTAGTCGATGAGCAGTTCTTC.